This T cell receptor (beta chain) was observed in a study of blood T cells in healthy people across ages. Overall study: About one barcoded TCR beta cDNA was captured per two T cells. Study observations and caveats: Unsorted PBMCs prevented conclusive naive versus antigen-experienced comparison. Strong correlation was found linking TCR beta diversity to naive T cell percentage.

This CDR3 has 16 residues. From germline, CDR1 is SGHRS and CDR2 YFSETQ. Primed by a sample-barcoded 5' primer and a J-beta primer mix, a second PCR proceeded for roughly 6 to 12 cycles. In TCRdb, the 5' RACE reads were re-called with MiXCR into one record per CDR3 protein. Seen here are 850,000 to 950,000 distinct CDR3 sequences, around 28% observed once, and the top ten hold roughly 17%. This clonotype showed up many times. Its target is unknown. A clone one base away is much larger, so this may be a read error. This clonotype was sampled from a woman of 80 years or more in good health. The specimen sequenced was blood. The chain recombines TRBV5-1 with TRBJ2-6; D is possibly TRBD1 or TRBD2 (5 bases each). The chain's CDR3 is CASSLMGSSGANFLTF. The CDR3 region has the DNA TGCGCCAGCAGCTTGATGGGGAGCTCTGGGGCCAACTTCCTGACTTTC.